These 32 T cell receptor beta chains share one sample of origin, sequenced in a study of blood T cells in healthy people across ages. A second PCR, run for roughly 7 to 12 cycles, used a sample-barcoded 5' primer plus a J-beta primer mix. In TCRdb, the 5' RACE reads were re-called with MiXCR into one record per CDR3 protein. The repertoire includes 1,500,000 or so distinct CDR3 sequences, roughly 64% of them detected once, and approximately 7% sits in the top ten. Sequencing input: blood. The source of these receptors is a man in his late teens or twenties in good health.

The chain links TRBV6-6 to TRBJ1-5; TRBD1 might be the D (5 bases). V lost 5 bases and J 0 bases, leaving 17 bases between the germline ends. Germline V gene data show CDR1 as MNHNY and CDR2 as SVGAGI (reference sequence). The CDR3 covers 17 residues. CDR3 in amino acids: CASSHNFGDSSNQPQHF. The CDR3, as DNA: TGTGCCAGCAGTCACAACTTCGGAGACAGTAGCAATCAGCCCCAGCATTTT.

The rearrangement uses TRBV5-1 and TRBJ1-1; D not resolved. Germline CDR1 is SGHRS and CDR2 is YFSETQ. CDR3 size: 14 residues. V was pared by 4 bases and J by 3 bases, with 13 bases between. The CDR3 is CASSLGGKDTEAFF. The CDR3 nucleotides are TGCGCCAGCAGCCTCGGAGGGAAGGACACTGAAGCTTTCTTT.

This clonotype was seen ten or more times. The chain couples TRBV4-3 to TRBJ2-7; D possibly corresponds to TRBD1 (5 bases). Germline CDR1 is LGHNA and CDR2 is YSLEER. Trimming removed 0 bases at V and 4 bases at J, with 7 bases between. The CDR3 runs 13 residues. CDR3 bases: TGCGCCAGCAGCCAAGAGACAGCATACGAGCAGTACTTC. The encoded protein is CASSQETAYEQYF.

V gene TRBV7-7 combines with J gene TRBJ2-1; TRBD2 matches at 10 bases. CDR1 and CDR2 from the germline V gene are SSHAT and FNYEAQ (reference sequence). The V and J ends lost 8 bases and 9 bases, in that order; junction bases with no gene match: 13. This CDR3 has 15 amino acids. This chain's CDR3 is CASPGGPSGSIEQFF. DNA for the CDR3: TGTGCCAGCCCCGGTGGTCCTAGCGGGAGTATTGAGCAGTTCTTC.

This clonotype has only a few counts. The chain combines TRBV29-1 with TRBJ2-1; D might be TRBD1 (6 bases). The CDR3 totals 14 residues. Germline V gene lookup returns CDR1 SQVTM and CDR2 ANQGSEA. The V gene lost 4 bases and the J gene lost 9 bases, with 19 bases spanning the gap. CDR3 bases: TGCAGCGTTGTTAGACCCTCACAGGGATCTGAGCAGTTCTTC. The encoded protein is CSVVRPSQGSEQFF.

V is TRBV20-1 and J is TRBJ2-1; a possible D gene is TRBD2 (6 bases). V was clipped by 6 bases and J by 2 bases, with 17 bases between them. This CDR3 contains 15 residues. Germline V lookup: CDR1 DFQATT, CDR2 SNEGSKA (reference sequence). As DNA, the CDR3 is TGCAGTGCCGATAGGGGCGGGGCCCCCTACAATGAGCAGTTCTTC. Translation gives CSADRGGAPYNEQFF.

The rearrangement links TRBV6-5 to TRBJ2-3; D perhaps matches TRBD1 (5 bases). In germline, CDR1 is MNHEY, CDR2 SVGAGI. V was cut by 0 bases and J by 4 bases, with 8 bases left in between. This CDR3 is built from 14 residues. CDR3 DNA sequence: TGTGCCAGCAGTTACTCGATAGGGGCAGATACGCAGTATTTT. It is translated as CASSYSIGADTQYF.

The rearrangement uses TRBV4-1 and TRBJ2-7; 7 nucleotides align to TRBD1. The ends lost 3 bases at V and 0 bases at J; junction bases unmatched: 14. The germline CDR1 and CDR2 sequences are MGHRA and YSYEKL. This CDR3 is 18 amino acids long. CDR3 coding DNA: TGCGCCAGCAGCCAGAGGGTTCAATACAGGGGACCCTCCTACGAGCAGTACTTC. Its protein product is CASSQRVQYRGPSYEQYF.

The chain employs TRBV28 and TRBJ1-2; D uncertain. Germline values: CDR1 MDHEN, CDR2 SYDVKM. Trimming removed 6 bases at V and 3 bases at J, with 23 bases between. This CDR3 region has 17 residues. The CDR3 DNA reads TGTGCCAGCAGCCTTAATGCGGGTTATTCGACTGACTATGGCTACACCTTC. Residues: CASSLNAGYSTDYGYTF.

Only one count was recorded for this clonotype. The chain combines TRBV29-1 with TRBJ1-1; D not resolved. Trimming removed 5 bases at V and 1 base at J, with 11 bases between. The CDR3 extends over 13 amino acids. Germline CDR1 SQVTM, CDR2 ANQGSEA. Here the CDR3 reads CSVWTPGNTEAFF. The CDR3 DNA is TGCAGCGTTTGGACCCCTGGGAACACTGAAGCTTTCTTT.

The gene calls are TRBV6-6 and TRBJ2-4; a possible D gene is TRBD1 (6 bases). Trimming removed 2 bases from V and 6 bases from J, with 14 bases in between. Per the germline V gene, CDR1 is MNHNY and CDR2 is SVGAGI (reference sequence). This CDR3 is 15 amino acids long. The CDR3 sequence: CASSYEGVDGNIQYF. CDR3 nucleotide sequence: TGTGCCAGCAGTTACGAGGGGGTTGATGGAAACATTCAGTACTTC.

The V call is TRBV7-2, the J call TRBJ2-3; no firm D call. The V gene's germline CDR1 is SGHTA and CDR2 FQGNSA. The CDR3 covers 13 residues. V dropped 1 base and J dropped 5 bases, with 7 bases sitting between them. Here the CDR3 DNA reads TGTGCCAGCAGCTTAGGGGTACGAGATACGCAGTATTTT. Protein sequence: CASSLGVRDTQYF.

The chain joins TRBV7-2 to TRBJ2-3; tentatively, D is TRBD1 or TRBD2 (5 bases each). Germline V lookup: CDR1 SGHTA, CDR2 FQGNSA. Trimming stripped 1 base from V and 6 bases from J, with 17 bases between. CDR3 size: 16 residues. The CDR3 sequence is CASSLGWGSPRDTQYF. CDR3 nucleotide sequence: TGTGCCAGCAGCTTAGGATGGGGGTCCCCTAGGGATACGCAGTATTTT. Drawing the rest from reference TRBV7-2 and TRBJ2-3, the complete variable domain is GAGVSQSPSNKVTEKGKDVELRCDPISGHTALYWYRQSLGQGLEFLIYFQGNSAPDKSGLPSDRFSAERTGGSVSTLTIQRTQQEDSAVYLCASSLGWGSPRDTQYFGPGTRLTVL.

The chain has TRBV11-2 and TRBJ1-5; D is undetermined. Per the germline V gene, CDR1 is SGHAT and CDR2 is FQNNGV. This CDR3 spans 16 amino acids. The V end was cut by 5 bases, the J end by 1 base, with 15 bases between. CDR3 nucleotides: TGTGCCAGCAGCCGTGGACCGCTCACAAGCAATCAGCCCCAGCATTTT. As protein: CASSRGPLTSNQPQHF.

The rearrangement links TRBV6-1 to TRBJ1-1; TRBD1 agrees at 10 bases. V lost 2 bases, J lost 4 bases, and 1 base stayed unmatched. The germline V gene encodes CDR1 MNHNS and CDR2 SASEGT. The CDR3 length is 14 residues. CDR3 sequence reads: CASSEWTGGTEAFF. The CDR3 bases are TGTGCCAGCAGTGAATGGACAGGGGGCACTGAAGCTTTCTTT.

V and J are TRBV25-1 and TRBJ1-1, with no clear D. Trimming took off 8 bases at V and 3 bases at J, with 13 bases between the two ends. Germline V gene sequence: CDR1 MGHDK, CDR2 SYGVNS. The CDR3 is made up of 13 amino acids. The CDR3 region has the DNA TGTGCCAGCCGCCCCCCCGGACACACTGAAGCTTTCTTT. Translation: CASRPPGHTEAFF.

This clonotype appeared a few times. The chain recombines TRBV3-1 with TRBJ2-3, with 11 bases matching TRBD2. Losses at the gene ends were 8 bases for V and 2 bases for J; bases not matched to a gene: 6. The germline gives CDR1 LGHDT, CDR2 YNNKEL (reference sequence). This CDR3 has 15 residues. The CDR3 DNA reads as TGTGCCAGCCGGGATAGCGGGAGGGTCACAGATACGCAGTATTTT. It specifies CASRDSGRVTDTQYF.

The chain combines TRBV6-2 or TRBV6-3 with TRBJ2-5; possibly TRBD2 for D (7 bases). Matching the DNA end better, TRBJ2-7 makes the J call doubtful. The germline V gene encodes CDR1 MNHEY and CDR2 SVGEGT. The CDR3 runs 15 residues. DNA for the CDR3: TGTGCCAGCCTCCCGTTTGGGACTAAGGGGGGCGAGCAGTACTTC. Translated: CASLPFGTKGGEQYF.

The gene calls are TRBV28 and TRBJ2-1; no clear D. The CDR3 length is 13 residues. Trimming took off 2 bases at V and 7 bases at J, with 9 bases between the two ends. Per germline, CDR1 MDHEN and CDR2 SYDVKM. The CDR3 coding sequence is TGTGCCAGCAGTTTAGTCCAGGCAAATGAGCAGTTCTTC. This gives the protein CASSLVQANEQFF.

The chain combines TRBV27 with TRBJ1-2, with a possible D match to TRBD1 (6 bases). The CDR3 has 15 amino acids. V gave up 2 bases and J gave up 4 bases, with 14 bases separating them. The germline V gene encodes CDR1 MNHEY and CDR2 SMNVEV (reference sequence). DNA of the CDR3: TGTGCCAGCAGTTTAGTTCCCGGGGGGGCCTATGGCTACACCTTC. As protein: CASSLVPGGAYGYTF.

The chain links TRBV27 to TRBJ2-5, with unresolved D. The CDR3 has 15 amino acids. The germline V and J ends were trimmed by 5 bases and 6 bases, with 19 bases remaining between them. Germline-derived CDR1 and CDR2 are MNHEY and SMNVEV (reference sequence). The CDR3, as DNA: TGTGCCAGCAGTCCTTCAAACACCAGGCGAAAGACCCAGTACTTC. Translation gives CASSPSNTRRKTQYF.

CDR3 in DNA: TGTGCCAGCAGCTTAAGTTCAAACAAAGAGACCCAGTACTTC. This sequence encodes CASSLSSNKETQYF. The chain is built from TRBV7-7 and TRBJ2-5, with D unresolved. From germline, CDR1 is SSHAT and CDR2 FNYEAQ (reference sequence). V was cut by 2 bases and J by 3 bases, with 10 bases left in between. The CDR3 loop spans 14 amino acids.

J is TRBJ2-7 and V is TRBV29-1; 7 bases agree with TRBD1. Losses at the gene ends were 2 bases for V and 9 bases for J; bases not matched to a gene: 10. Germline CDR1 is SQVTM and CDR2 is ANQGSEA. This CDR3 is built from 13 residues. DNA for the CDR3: TGCAGCGTTGAATTTATGACAGGGAAAGGGCAGTACTTC. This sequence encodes CSVEFMTGKGQYF.

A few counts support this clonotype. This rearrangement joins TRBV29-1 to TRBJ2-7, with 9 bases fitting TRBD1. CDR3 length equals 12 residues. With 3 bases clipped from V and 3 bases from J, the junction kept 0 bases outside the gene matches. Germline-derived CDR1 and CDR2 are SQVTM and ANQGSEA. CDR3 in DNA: TGCAGCGTTGAGACAGGGGGCTACGAGCAGTACTTC. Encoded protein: CSVETGGYEQYF.

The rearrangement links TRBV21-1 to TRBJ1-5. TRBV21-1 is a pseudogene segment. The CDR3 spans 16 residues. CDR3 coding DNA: TGTGCCAGCAGCAAATTATCGTGTTTGAGCGATCAGCCCCAGCATTTT. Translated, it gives CASSKLSCLSDQPQHF.

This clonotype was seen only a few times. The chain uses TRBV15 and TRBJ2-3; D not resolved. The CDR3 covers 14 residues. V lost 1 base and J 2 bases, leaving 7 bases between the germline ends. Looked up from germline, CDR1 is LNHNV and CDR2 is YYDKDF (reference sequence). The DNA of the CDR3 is TGTGCCACCAGCAGAGGCGGATTCACAGATACGCAGTATTTT. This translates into CATSRGGFTDTQYF.

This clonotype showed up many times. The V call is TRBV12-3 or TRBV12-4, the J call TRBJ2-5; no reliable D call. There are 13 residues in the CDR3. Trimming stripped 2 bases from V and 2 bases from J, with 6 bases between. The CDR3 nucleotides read TGTGCCAGCAGTTTAAGACGACAAGAGACCCAGTACTTC. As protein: CASSLRRQETQYF.

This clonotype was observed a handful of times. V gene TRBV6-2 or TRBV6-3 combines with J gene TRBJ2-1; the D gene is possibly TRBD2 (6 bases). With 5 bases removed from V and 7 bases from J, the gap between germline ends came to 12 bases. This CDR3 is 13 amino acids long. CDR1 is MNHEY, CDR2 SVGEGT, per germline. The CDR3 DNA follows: TGTGCCAGCAGTCCTCCGGGAGAAAATGAGCAGTTCTTC. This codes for CASSPPGENEQFF.

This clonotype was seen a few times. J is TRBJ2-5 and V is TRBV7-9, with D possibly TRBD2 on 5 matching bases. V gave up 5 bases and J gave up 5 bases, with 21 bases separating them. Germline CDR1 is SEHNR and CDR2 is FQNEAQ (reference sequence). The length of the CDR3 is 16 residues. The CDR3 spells CASSGAPTEGTETQYF. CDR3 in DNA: TGTGCCAGCAGCGGAGCACCTACAGAGGGAACGGAGACCCAGTACTTC.

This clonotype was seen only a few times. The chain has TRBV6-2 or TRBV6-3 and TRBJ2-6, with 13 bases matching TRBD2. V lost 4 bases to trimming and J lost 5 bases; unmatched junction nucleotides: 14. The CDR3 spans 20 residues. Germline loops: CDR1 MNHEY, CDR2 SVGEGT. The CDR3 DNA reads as TGTGCCAGCAGTTCCCGCCTGGGACTAGCGGGGACCTATAGGGCCAACGTCCTGACTTTC. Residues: CASSSRLGLAGTYRANVLTF.

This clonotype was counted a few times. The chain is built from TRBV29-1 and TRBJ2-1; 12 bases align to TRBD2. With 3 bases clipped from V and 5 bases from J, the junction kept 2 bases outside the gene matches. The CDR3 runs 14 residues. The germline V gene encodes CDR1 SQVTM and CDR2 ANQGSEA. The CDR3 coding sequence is TGCAGCGTTGACGGACTAGCGGGACACAATGAGCAGTTCTTC. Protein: CSVDGLAGHNEQFF.

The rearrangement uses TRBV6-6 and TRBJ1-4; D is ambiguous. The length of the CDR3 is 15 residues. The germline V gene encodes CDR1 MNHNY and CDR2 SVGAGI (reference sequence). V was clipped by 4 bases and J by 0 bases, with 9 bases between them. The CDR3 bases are TGTGCCAGCAGTTCCGATCACGCAACTAATGAAAAACTGTTTTTT. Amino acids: CASSSDHATNEKLFF.